This record covers a single T cell receptor beta chain. The CDR3 spans 13 residues. V lost 4 bases to trimming and J lost 5 bases; unmatched junction nucleotides: 4. Germline CDR1 is LNHDA and CDR2 is SQIVND (reference sequence). Using immunoSEQ multiplex PCR, the repertoire was profiled, and TCRdb retains in-frame clones only, with some absent. The data contain about 47,000 clones, approximately 92% of them singletons. The data were taken from a study of T cell changes during pregnancy in multiple sclerosis. The sample in question was CD8+ T cells from peripheral blood mononuclear cells, obtained in the second trimester of pregnancy. The V gene is TRBV19, the J gene TRBJ1-1; 7 nucleotides align to TRBD1. This TCR came from a female donor with multiple sclerosis, enrolled in a pregnancy study. The CDR3 reads CASSTDRETEAFF. The CDR3 coding sequence is TGTGCCAGTAGTACAGACAGGGAAACTGAAGCTTTCTTT.